Detailed here is one T cell receptor beta chain. The antigen is unknown. CDR1 is SGHTA, CDR2 FQGNSA, per germline. The CDR3 spans 14 residues. V lost 5 bases, J lost 8 bases, and 7 bases stayed unmatched. This entry belongs to a study of T cells after yellow fever vaccination. For the study at large: Low-cell-number fractions underwent preparation using SMART-Seq v4 Ultra Low Input.

Whole-study results and caveats: Abundant clonotypes (contaminants from the bulk population) could be present in FACS-sorted repertoires.

TCRdb itself ran the 5' RACE reads through MiXCR, one entry per CDR3 protein. This sample has 300,000 or so distinct CDR3 sequences, with 4% found just once. The clonotype was recovered from a man between 18 and 29 years old who received the YFV17D yellow fever vaccine. This chain uses TRBV7-2 with TRBJ1-4; TRBD1 matches at 8 bases. The sequences come from PBMCs, collected 5 days after the yellow fever booster vaccination. The CDR3 DNA is TGTGCCAGCAGCGTCGACAGGGGTGAAGAAAAACTGTTTTTT. This translates into CASSVDRGEEKLFF.